This T cell receptor beta chain was sequenced in a study of cytomegalovirus exposure and HLA in healthy donors. Study-level findings and limits: Association with HLA alleles at 0.05 false discovery rate was found for 16,951 TCR beta sequences in a later analysis. Some public TCRs appeared in many individuals, while most sequences were rare. Later, an analysis showed that TCR beta chains associated with HLA were more clonally expanded than others that were equally common. In vitro checks showed that a few CMV-associated chains really do target CMV antigens.

The PCR employed 60 Vbeta primers together with 13 Jbeta primers. Method: immunoSEQ multiplex PCR; TCRdb's copy keeps in-frame clones and lacks some. The table includes under 150,000 clones, about 73% detected once. As to this clone: No antigen is known for it.

The sample taken for sequencing was PBMCs. The sequence derives from a man aged 40-50 years in good health and CMV-seropositive.

The DNA of the CDR3 is TGTGCCAGCAGCGACAACAGGGGGCTGAATGAAAAACTGTTTTTT. Protein product: CASSDNRGLNEKLFF. J is TRBJ1-4 and V is TRBV4-2, with 9 positions matching TRBD1. V lost 5 bases and J lost 5; bases outside the gene matches: 6. The CDR3 loop spans 15 amino acids. CDR1 is LGHNA and CDR2 is YNFKEQ in the germline V gene.